These 29 T cell receptor beta chains originate from one sample sequenced in a study of T cell responses to AZD1222 COVID-19 vaccine. Produced via immunoSEQ multiplex PCR; TCRdb's table is partial and in-frame only. This sample yields 150,000 or so clones, of which more than 80% are seen a single time; 3.5% to 4.5% belongs to the top ten. Material: peripheral blood, obtained 28 days after the second dose of the MenACWY control vaccine. The receptors stem from an adult who received the MenACWY meningococcal vaccine as a control.

The V gene is TRBV19, the J gene TRBJ2-1; possibly TRBD2 for D (7 bases). Trimming stripped 9 bases from V and 4 bases from J, with 19 bases between. Germline assignment: CDR1 LNHDA and CDR2 SQIVND (reference sequence). CDR3 length: 15 amino acids. CDR3 sequence: CASRTRTRGYNEQFF. The CDR3 coding sequence is TGTGCCAGCCGCACGAGGACTAGGGGGTACAATGAGCAGTTCTTC.

J is TRBJ1-1 and V is TRBV30; a weak D match, TRBD1 (5 bases). Trimming cost V 6 bases and J 3 bases, with 14 bases left between them. This CDR3 region has 13 residues. The germline V gene has CDR1 GTSNPN and CDR2 SVGIG (reference sequence). In DNA, the CDR3 is TGTGCCTGCCGACCTCTAGGGGACACTGAAGCTTTCTTT. Its translation: CACRPLGDTEAFF.

The V and J genes are TRBV19 and TRBJ1-5; D uncertain. The CDR3 runs to 12 residues. Per the germline V gene, CDR1 is LNHDA and CDR2 is SQIVND (reference sequence). Trimming left V 7 bases short and J 9 bases short, with 13 bases between. The CDR3 here is CASKRRNGPQHF. CDR3 nucleotide sequence: TGTGCCAGTAAGCGTCGGAATGGGCCCCAGCATTTT.

J is TRBJ2-3 and V is TRBV27, with D uncertain. The CDR3 runs 13 residues. Germline CDR1 is MNHEY and CDR2 is SMNVEV (reference sequence). Trimming shortened V by 6 bases and J by 1 base, and 8 bases separated the two germline ends. CDR3: CASRNQGTDTQYF. In DNA, the CDR3 is TGTGCCAGCAGGAACCAGGGCACAGATACGCAGTATTTT.

The J gene is TRBJ2-5, the V gene TRBV6-6; D not certain. In germline, CDR1 is MNHNY, CDR2 SVGAGI (reference sequence). The CDR3 has 11 residues. V was cut by 6 bases and J by 5 bases, with 7 bases left in between. Here the CDR3 reads CASSVGETQYF. CDR3 coding DNA: TGTGCCAGCAGCGTGGGGGAGACCCAGTACTTC.

This chain joins TRBV7-2 and TRBJ1-5; D remains ambiguous. The length of the CDR3 is 14 residues. The germline gives CDR1 SGHTA, CDR2 FQGNSA. Trimming took off 1 base at V and 9 bases at J, with 13 bases between the two ends. The CDR3 spells CASSLEAGGRPQHF. The CDR3 nucleotides are TGTGCCAGCAGCTTAGAAGCGGGAGGGAGGCCCCAGCATTTT.

This chain joins TRBV10-3 and TRBJ2-2; D gene ambiguous. Germline V gene lookup returns CDR1 ENHRY and CDR2 SYGVKD. The CDR3 covers 11 residues. The V end was cut by 5 bases, the J end by 2 bases, with 0 bases between. The CDR3 here is CAISNTGELFF. The CDR3 nucleotides read TGTGCCATCAGTAACACCGGGGAGCTGTTTTTT.

The chain couples TRBV28 to TRBJ2-3; 8 bases align to TRBD1. This CDR3 contains 13 residues. In germline, CDR1 is MDHEN, CDR2 SYDVKM. J was trimmed by 4 bases and V by 7 bases; bases with no gene match: 4. CDR3 DNA sequence: TGTGCCAGCAAACTACAGGGGGCAGATACGCAGTATTTT. Its protein is CASKLQGADTQYF.

V and J are TRBV7-2 and TRBJ1-1; tentatively, D is TRBD1 (5 bases). V lost 3 bases, J lost 10 bases, and 15 bases lay in between. The CDR3 length is 13 residues. In germline, CDR1 is SGHTA, CDR2 FQGNSA. The DNA for the CDR3 is TGTGCCAGCAGCTTCACTTCAGGGAAAGCAGCTTTCTTT. Amino acids: CASSFTSGKAAFF. The variable domain in full, completed from reference TRBV7-2 and TRBJ1-1, reads GAGVSQSPSNKVTEKGKDVELRCDPISGHTALYWYRQSLGQGLEFLIYFQGNSAPDKSGLPSDRFSAERTGGSVSTLTIQRTQQEDSAVYLCASSFTSGKAAFFGQGTRLTVV.

This sequence joins TRBV25-1 and TRBJ1-6; TRBD1 aligns across 9 bases. V shed 5 bases, J shed 10 bases, and the junction held 6 bases outside the gene matches. The CDR3 is made up of 14 amino acids. The germline V gene has CDR1 MGHDK and CDR2 SYGVNS. CDR3 bases: TGTGCCAGCAGTCCCCGACAGGGGGGCTCACCCCTCCACTTT. It specifies CASSPRQGGSPLHF.

The V call is TRBV7-2, the J call TRBJ2-7; 8 nucleotides line up with TRBD1. Germline-derived CDR1 and CDR2 are SGHTA and FQGNSA. The CDR3 extends over 15 amino acids. The J segment lost 2 bases and the V segment lost 5 bases, leaving 8 bases of the junction unmatched. The CDR3 DNA follows: TGTGCCAGCAGCCGCCTGGGACAGGCCCCCTACGAGCAGTACTTC. It codes for CASSRLGQAPYEQYF.

This rearrangement joins TRBV5-1 to TRBJ1-2; D possibly corresponds to TRBD1 (6 bases). The CDR3 is made up of 15 amino acids. Germline V gene lookup returns CDR1 SGHRS and CDR2 YFSETQ. The V end lost 2 bases, the J end lost 2 bases, and 13 bases lay between the germline ends. CDR3 residues: CASSFNPGVNYGYTF. CDR3 nucleotide sequence: TGCGCCAGCAGCTTCAACCCAGGGGTCAACTATGGCTACACCTTC.

The CDR3 DNA follows: TGTGCCTGGAGTTTAGGCCGCTACGAGCAGTACTTC. Protein product: CAWSLGRYEQYF. The chain joins TRBV30 to TRBJ2-7; no definite D call. Germline V gene lookup returns CDR1 GTSNPN and CDR2 SVGIG (reference sequence). This CDR3 is built from 12 residues. V was shortened by 2 bases and J by 3 bases, with 8 bases between the two germline ends.

The chain carries TRBV19 and TRBJ1-2, with 10 positions matching TRBD1. The germline V gene has CDR1 LNHDA and CDR2 SQIVND (reference sequence). V gave up 6 bases and J gave up 4 bases; unmatched junction bases: 8. The CDR3 length is 15 residues. CDR3 bases: TGTGCCAGTAGGCCCCGAGGGACAGGGGTCTATGGCTACACCTTC. Encoded protein: CASRPRGTGVYGYTF.

V gene TRBV29-1 combines with J gene TRBJ2-5, with D perhaps TRBD2 (6 bases). The CDR3 length is 11 residues. Germline V lookup: CDR1 SQVTM, CDR2 ANQGSEA. V gave up 6 bases and J gave up 7 bases, with 12 bases separating them. The chain's CDR3 is CSVTGGSTQYF. CDR3 nucleotide sequence: TGCAGCGTCACTGGGGGGTCGACCCAGTACTTC.

The genes are TRBV25-1 and TRBJ2-1, with 12 bases fitting TRBD1. Unmatched junction bases numbered 11, after V lost 3 bases and J lost 8 bases. The CDR3 spans 17 residues. CDR1 and CDR2 from the germline V gene are MGHDK and SYGVNS. The DNA of the CDR3 is TGTGCCAGCAGTGATGGTCCGGGGACAGGGGGCATGTATGAGCAGTTCTTC. Amino acids: CASSDGPGTGGMYEQFF.

The chain uses TRBV2 and TRBJ1-3, with D unresolved. V shed 5 bases and J shed 0 bases, with 11 bases lying between them. The germline V gene encodes CDR1 SNHLY and CDR2 FYNNEI. The CDR3 loop spans 15 amino acids. In nucleotides, the CDR3 is TGTGCCAGCAGTACGGACTACAGCTCTGGAAACACCATATATTTT. It codes for CASSTDYSSGNTIYF. The full variable domain, its missing parts supplied by reference TRBV2 and TRBJ1-3, is EPEVTQTPSHQVTQMGQEVILRCVPISNHLYFYWYRQILGQKVEFLVSFYNNEISEKSEIFDDQFSVERPDGSNFTLKIRSTKLEDSAMYFCASSTDYSSGNTIYFGEGSWLTVV.

The chain couples TRBV2 to TRBJ2-1, with 11 nucleotides matching TRBD2. This CDR3 has 18 amino acids. CDR1 and CDR2 from the germline V gene are SNHLY and FYNNEI. V trimming: 5 bases; J trimming: 10 bases; junction bases outside the gene matches: 19. CDR3 sequence: CASSKGFGGTSGLGEQFF. The CDR3 DNA is TGTGCCAGCAGTAAAGGGTTTGGCGGGACTAGCGGCCTAGGGGAGCAGTTCTTC. Complete variable domain (other parts from reference TRBV2 and TRBJ2-1): EPEVTQTPSHQVTQMGQEVILRCVPISNHLYFYWYRQILGQKVEFLVSFYNNEISEKSEIFDDQFSVERPDGSNFTLKIRSTKLEDSAMYFCASSKGFGGTSGLGEQFFGPGTRLTVL.

The rearrangement links TRBV19 to TRBJ2-2, with 7 positions matching TRBD2. This CDR3 contains 15 residues. J gave up 7 bases and V 6 bases, and 11 bases lay outside the gene matches. Germline V gene data show CDR1 as LNHDA and CDR2 as SQIVND (reference sequence). DNA of the CDR3: TGTGCCAGTAGGCCGGGACTAAGACTGGGCGGGGAGCTGTTTTTT. It translates to CASRPGLRLGGELFF.

V usage is TRBV19 and J usage is TRBJ2-7; a possible D gene is TRBD1 (6 bases). The CDR3 extends over 14 amino acids. The V and J ends lost 4 bases and 3 bases respectively, with 13 bases between them. Germline assignment: CDR1 LNHDA and CDR2 SQIVND (reference sequence). The CDR3 loop reads CASSTDSRGYEQYF. The CDR3 DNA reads as TGTGCCAGTAGTACGGACAGCAGGGGCTACGAGCAGTACTTC. Complete variable domain (other parts from reference TRBV19 and TRBJ2-7): DGGITQSPKYLFRKEGQNVTLSCEQNLNHDAMYWYRQDPGQGLRLIYYSQIVNDFQKGDIAEGYSVSREKKESFPLTVTSAQKNPTAFYLCASSTDSRGYEQYFGPGTRLTVT.

V is TRBV28 and J is TRBJ2-3; D is perhaps TRBD2 (7 bases). Trimming pared 6 bases from V and 0 bases from J, leaving 16 bases between. The CDR3 is 16 amino acids. CDR1 and CDR2 from the germline V gene are MDHEN and SYDVKM. The CDR3 region has the DNA TGTGCCAGCAGGTACTGGGGGGGCCGGAGCACAGATACGCAGTATTTT. Translation: CASRYWGGRSTDTQYF.

The V gene is TRBV7-2, the J gene TRBJ1-5, with no clear D. The germline V and J ends were trimmed by 5 bases and 0 bases, with 14 bases remaining between them. The CDR3 totals 16 residues. The germline V gene encodes CDR1 SGHTA and CDR2 FQGNSA. The CDR3 nucleotides read TGTGCCAGCAGCGGTCCCAACACTTATAGCAATCAGCCCCAGCATTTT. Protein sequence: CASSGPNTYSNQPQHF.

V gene TRBV4-3 combines with J gene TRBJ2-5, with no clear D. This CDR3 is 14 amino acids long. The germline CDR1 and CDR2 sequences are LGHNA and YSLEER. V was pared by 3 bases and J by 2 bases, with 10 bases between. The DNA for the CDR3 is TGCGCCAGCAGCCACTCCCCGGGTCAAGAGACCCAGTACTTC. Protein product: CASSHSPGQETQYF.

The rearrangement links TRBV28 to TRBJ1-5, with D maybe TRBD1 (5 bases). The CDR3 sequence is 14 residues long. CDR1 MDHEN and CDR2 SYDVKM come from the germline V gene. The V end was cut by 6 bases, the J end by 2 bases, with 11 bases between. CDR3 nucleotide sequence: TGTGCCAGCAGGGTATACAGGCGCAATCAGCCCCAGCATTTT. Protein: CASRVYRRNQPQHF.

In this sample, this clone turned up once. V is TRBV6-6 and J is TRBJ1-5; D ambiguous. The germline V and J ends were trimmed by 7 bases and 5 bases, with 15 bases remaining between them. The germline CDR1 and CDR2 sequences are MNHNY and SVGAGI (reference sequence). The CDR3 covers 14 residues. In DNA, the CDR3 is TGTGCCAGCACCACGTTAGAGGGCCATCAGCCCCAGCATTTT. This gives the protein CASTTLEGHQPQHF.

The chain has TRBV10-1 and TRBJ2-5, with 7 bases fitting TRBD1. Germline lookup yields CDR1 WNHNN and CDR2 SYGVQD (reference sequence). This CDR3 has 13 residues. Trimming cost V 8 bases and J 5 bases; bases outside gene matches: 8. The CDR3 reads CASSETGLETQYF. The CDR3 DNA is TGCGCCAGCTCGGAGACAGGGCTGGAGACCCAGTACTTC.

V usage is TRBV18 and J usage is TRBJ1-5; TRBD1 might be the D (6 bases). The CDR3 is 14 amino acids. Per the germline V gene, CDR1 is KGHSH and CDR2 is LQKENI. V lost 6 bases and J 5 bases, leaving 14 bases between the germline ends. The CDR3 DNA sequence: TGTGCCAGCTCGGCAGGGACACATGATCAGCCCCAGCATTTT. This sequence encodes CASSAGTHDQPQHF.

This chain uses TRBV28 with TRBJ2-3; D may be TRBD1 (6 bases). The ends were cut back, 5 bases at V and 2 bases at J, with 14 bases in the middle. In germline, CDR1 is MDHEN, CDR2 SYDVKM. The CDR3 has 15 residues. The CDR3 nucleotides read TGTGCCAGCAGTATCCTCGGGACAAACACAGATACGCAGTATTTT. It encodes CASSILGTNTDTQYF.

This chain uses TRBV19 with TRBJ2-7; 10 bases fit TRBD2. This CDR3 is built from 15 residues. Germline assignment: CDR1 LNHDA and CDR2 SQIVND (reference sequence). The junction had 10 bases not matched to a gene; V was cut back by 4 bases and J by 7 bases. In DNA, the CDR3 is TGTGCCAGTAGTACCGCTAGCGGGAGTTCGAGTGAGCAGTACTTC. This codes for CASSTASGSSSEQYF.